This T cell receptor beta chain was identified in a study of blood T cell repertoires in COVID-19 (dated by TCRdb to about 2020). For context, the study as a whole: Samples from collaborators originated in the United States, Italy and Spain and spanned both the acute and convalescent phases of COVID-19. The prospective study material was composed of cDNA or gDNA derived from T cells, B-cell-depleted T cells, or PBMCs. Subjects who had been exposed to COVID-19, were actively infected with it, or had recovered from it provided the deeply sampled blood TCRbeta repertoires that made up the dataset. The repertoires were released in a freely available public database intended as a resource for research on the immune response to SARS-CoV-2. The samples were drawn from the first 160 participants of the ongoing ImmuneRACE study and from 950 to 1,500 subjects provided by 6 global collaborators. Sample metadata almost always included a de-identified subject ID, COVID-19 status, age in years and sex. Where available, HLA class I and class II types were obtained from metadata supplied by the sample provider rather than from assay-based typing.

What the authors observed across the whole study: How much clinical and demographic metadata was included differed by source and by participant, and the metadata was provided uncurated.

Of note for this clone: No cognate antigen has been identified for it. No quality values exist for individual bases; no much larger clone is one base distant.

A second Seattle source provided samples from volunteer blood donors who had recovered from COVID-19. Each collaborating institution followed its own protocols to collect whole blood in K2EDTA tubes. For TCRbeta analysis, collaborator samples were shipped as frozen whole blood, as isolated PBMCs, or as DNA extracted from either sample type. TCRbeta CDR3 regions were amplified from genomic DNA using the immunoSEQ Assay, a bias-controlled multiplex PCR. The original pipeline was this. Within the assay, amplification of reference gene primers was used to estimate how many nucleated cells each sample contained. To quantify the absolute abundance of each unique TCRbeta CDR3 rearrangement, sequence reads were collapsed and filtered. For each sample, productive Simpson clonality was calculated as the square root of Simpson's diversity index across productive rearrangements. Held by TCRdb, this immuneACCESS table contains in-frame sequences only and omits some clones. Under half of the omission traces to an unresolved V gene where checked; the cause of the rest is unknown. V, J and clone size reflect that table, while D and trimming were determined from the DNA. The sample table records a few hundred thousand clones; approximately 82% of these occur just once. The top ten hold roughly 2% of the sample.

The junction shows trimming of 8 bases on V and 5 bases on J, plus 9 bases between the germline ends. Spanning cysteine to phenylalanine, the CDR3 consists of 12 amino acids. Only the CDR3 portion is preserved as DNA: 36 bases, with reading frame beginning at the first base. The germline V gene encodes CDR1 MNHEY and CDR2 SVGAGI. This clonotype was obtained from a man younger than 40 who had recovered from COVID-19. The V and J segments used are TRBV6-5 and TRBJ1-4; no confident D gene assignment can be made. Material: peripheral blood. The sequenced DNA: TGTGCCAGCCGGCGGAGAAATGAAAAACTGTTTTTT. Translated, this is CASRRRNEKLFF.